Below are 24 T cell receptor beta chains sequenced from a single sample in a study of shared clonotypes between healthy human individuals. Measured with immunoSEQ multiplex PCR; TCRdb has only the in-frame clones, and not every one. The sample has millions of clones; just over 90% are singletons. Sequencing used naive CD4+ T cells from PBMCs. The subset was: CD45RA+ positively selected. The receptors derive from a man aged 18 to 29 in good health. Some clones in this sample may be carry-over from other donors' samples.

The J gene is TRBJ2-3, the V gene TRBV5-1; 8 bases are a match to TRBD1. This CDR3 region has 15 residues. The ends lost 4 bases at V and 4 bases at J; junction bases unmatched: 8. Germline V gene lookup returns CDR1 SGHRS and CDR2 YFSETQ. CDR3 protein: CASSPQGERADTQYF. The CDR3, as DNA: TGCGCCAGCAGCCCACAGGGGGAGAGAGCAGATACGCAGTATTTT.

The V gene is TRBV6-1, the J gene TRBJ1-2, with D unresolved. Germline CDR1 is MNHNS and CDR2 is SASEGT. The CDR3 covers 12 residues. The V and J ends lost 4 bases and 6 bases respectively, with 9 bases between them. In DNA form, the CDR3 reads TGTGCCAGCAGTGCGTCGGGGAATGGCTACACCTTC. Its translation: CASSASGNGYTF.

V gene TRBV4-3 combines with J gene TRBJ2-5; D is unresolved. Germline V gene sequence: CDR1 LGHNA, CDR2 YSLEER. The CDR3 consists of 15 residues. Trimming removed 4 bases at V and 5 bases at J, with 17 bases between. The CDR3 sequence is CASSPKSRAYETQYF. The CDR3 DNA follows: TGCGCCAGCAGCCCTAAGAGTAGGGCTTACGAGACCCAGTACTTC.

This clone was found a few times. The chain carries TRBV10-1 and TRBJ1-2, with D possibly matching TRBD1 (6 bases). The V end was cut by 8 bases, the J end by 6 bases, with 19 bases between. The length of the CDR3 is 14 residues. Germline CDR1 is WNHNN and CDR2 is SYGVQD (reference sequence). CDR3 sequence (DNA): TGCGCCAGCCCTCAGGGGATTCATAGCCATGGCTACACCTTC. Protein sequence: CASPQGIHSHGYTF.

To note about this clone: Other DNA sequences in this specimen translate into the identical CDR3. V and J are TRBV27 and TRBJ2-6; either TRBD1 or TRBD2 may fit D (5 bases each). Germline values: CDR1 MNHEY, CDR2 SMNVEV (reference sequence). The CDR3 totals 15 residues. Trimming removed 5 bases at V and 1 base at J, with 9 bases between. This chain's CDR3 is CASSLWGSGANVLTF. Written as DNA, the CDR3 is TGTGCCAGCAGTCTCTGGGGGTCTGGGGCCAACGTCCTGACTTTC. Combining the CDR3 with reference TRBV27 and TRBJ2-6 gives the whole variable domain EAQVTQNPRYLITVTGKKLTVTCSQNMNHEYMSWYRQDPGLGLRQIYYSMNVEVTDKGDVPEGYKVSRKEKRNFPLILESPSPNQTSLYFCASSLWGSGANVLTFGAGSRLTVL.

The chain combines TRBV28 with TRBJ1-2, with a tentative D call TRBD1 (6 bases). Germline CDR1 reads MDHEN; CDR2 reads SYDVKM. CDR3 length: 16 residues. Trimming removed 2 bases from V and 4 bases from J, with 17 bases in between. The CDR3 is CASSLATRDILYGYTF. The CDR3 nucleotides read TGTGCCAGCAGTTTAGCGACTCGGGACATCCTCTATGGCTACACCTTC.

This chain uses TRBV29-1 with TRBJ2-2, with 7 bases lining up with TRBD2. V was clipped by 4 bases and J by 2 bases; unmatched bases: 16. The CDR3 runs to 18 residues. Germline lookup yields CDR1 SQVTM and CDR2 ANQGSEA. The CDR3, as DNA: TGCAGCGTTGTTTCTGATCGAGCCGGGACTATAAACACCGGGGAGCTGTTTTTT. Amino acids: CSVVSDRAGTINTGELFF.

V is TRBV28 and J is TRBJ2-3, with D possibly being TRBD1 (5 bases). Trimming cost V 7 bases and J 2 bases, with 13 bases left between them. The CDR3 is made up of 14 amino acids. Germline loops: CDR1 MDHEN, CDR2 SYDVKM. The CDR3 DNA reads TGTGCCAGCAAACTGGGGCAGGCCACAGATACGCAGTATTTT. Translation: CASKLGQATDTQYF.

This rearrangement joins TRBV7-2 to TRBJ2-7, with 16 bases aligning to TRBD2. The CDR3 totals 19 residues. V dropped 2 bases and J dropped 2; count of bases not matched to a gene: 9. CDR1 is SGHTA and CDR2 is FQGNSA in the germline V gene. CDR3 bases: TGTGCCAGCAGCTTAAGAACGGGACTAGCGGGAGGGGAGACCTACGAGCAGTACTTC. Translation: CASSLRTGLAGGETYEQYF.

The rearrangement uses TRBV29-1 and TRBJ1-5, with D possibly TRBD1 on 6 matching bases. V lost 4 bases and J 3 bases, leaving 10 bases between the germline ends. CDR1 is SQVTM, CDR2 ANQGSEA, per germline. The CDR3 sequence is 13 residues long. The CDR3 DNA reads as TGCAGCGTTGGGGGGCGGAACAATCAGCCCCAGCATTTT. It is translated as CSVGGRNNQPQHF.

As to this clone: The sample carries other DNA sequences with the same CDR3. This chain connects TRBV28 to TRBJ1-2, with TRBD1 identical over 11 bases. CDR3 length: 14 residues. The germline gives CDR1 MDHEN, CDR2 SYDVKM. Trimming took 2 bases from V and 7 from J; bases not matched to a gene: 3. In DNA, the CDR3 is TGTGCCAGCAGTTTAGCCGGGACAGGGGGTGGCTACACCTTC. Translating gives CASSLAGTGGGYTF.

The chain uses TRBV28 and TRBJ1-6; possibly TRBD1 for D (5 bases). Deletions cut 6 bases from V and 2 bases from J, with 11 bases between. Germline assignment: CDR1 MDHEN and CDR2 SYDVKM. This CDR3 is built from 15 residues. CDR3 loop: CASRGTGTYNSPLHF. CDR3 sequence (DNA): TGTGCCAGCAGAGGCACAGGTACCTATAATTCACCCCTCCACTTT. The whole variable domain, remainder taken from reference TRBV28 and TRBJ1-6, is DVKVTQSSRYLVKRTGEKVFLECVQDMDHENMFWYRQDPGLGLRLIYFSYDVKMKEKGDIPEGYSVSREKKERFSLILESASTNQTSMYLCASRGTGTYNSPLHFGNGTRLTVT.

V gene TRBV28 combines with J gene TRBJ2-3; no definite D call. The CDR3 length is 14 residues. Trimming cost V 4 bases and J 4 bases, with 12 bases left between them. Germline-derived CDR1 and CDR2 are MDHEN and SYDVKM. CDR3 in amino acids: CASSSPGRADTQYF. CDR3 bases: TGTGCCAGCAGTTCACCTGGAAGGGCAGATACGCAGTATTTT.

The V and J genes are TRBV4-3 and TRBJ1-2, with 7 bases aligning to TRBD1. The CDR3 is made up of 14 amino acids. Germline V CDR1 and CDR2: LGHNA, YSLEER. Trimming at V came to 4 bases and at J to 4 bases, leaving 6 bases not matched to a gene. The CDR3 DNA follows: TGCGCCAGCAGCCTATCGACAGGGAGCTATGGCTACACCTTC. Residues: CASSLSTGSYGYTF.

V and J are TRBV6-1 and TRBJ1-5, with D uncertain. The V and J ends lost 2 bases and 2 bases respectively, with 10 bases between them. There are 15 residues in the CDR3. Germline CDR1 reads MNHNS; CDR2 reads SASEGT. The CDR3 loop reads CASSEIVTGNQPQHF. CDR3 coding DNA: TGTGCCAGCAGTGAAATAGTTACAGGCAATCAGCCCCAGCATTTT.

The CDR3 DNA follows: TGTGCCAGCAGTAATCAGCGGGAGTTTTATGAGCAGTTCTTC. Amino acids: CASSNQREFYEQFF. This chain links TRBV2 with TRBJ2-1; 8 bases line up with TRBD2. This CDR3 has 14 residues. V trimming: 5 bases; J trimming: 8 bases; junction bases outside the gene matches: 8. Germline V gene sequence: CDR1 SNHLY, CDR2 FYNNEI. Combining the CDR3 with reference TRBV2 and TRBJ2-1 gives the whole variable domain EPEVTQTPSHQVTQMGQEVILRCVPISNHLYFYWYRQILGQKVEFLVSFYNNEISEKSEIFDDQFSVERPDGSNFTLKIRSTKLEDSAMYFCASSNQREFYEQFFGPGTRLTVL.

This chain joins TRBV7-3 and TRBJ2-3; no clear D gene. Trimming removed 5 bases at V and 6 bases at J, with 12 bases between. CDR1 is SGHTA, CDR2 FQGTGA, per germline. This CDR3 contains 13 residues. The CDR3 spells CASSQNRGDTQYF. For the CDR3, the DNA is TGTGCCAGCAGCCAGAATCGCGGCGATACGCAGTATTTT.

As concerns this clone: Other DNA sequences from this sample encode an identical CDR3 as well. The J gene is TRBJ2-5, the V gene TRBV7-9; D not certain. The CDR3 consists of 12 residues. Germline V gene data show CDR1 as SEHNR and CDR2 as FQNEAQ (reference sequence). The ends were cut back, 6 bases at V and 5 bases at J, with 10 bases in the middle. CDR3 in amino acids: CASSLRWETQYF. The CDR3 bases are TGTGCCAGCAGTTTAAGATGGGAGACCCAGTACTTC.

The J gene is TRBJ1-2, the V gene TRBV28, with TRBD1 matching over 10 bases. After removal of 3 bases from V and 7 bases from J, the junction contained 11 bases not matched to a gene. The CDR3 length is 16 residues. The V gene's germline CDR1 is MDHEN and CDR2 SYDVKM. The CDR3 sequence is CASSFIVWTGGRGYTF. The CDR3 DNA sequence: TGTGCCAGCAGTTTTATAGTGTGGACAGGGGGTCGTGGCTACACCTTC.

The chain employs TRBV5-1 and TRBJ2-4; no definite D call. Germline V gene data show CDR1 as SGHRS and CDR2 as YFSETQ. The CDR3 loop spans 14 amino acids. The V and J ends lost 4 bases and 5 bases respectively, with 13 bases between them. The chain's CDR3 is CASSPDHGENIQYF. CDR3 in DNA: TGCGCCAGCAGCCCTGACCATGGCGAAAACATTCAGTACTTC.

J is TRBJ2-5 and V is TRBV5-1; unclear D gene. V was trimmed by 0 bases and J by 0 bases, leaving 6 bases between them. This CDR3 region has 14 residues. CDR1 and CDR2 (germline): SGHRS, YFSETQ. The CDR3 bases are TGCGCCAGCAGCTTGGTGGTGGACCAAGAGACCCAGTACTTC. Translating gives CASSLVVDQETQYF.

This CDR3 is CASSPPFWGASGSRNEQFF. In DNA, the CDR3 is TGTGCCAGCTCACCCCCGTTTTGGGGTGCTAGCGGGAGTCGGAATGAGCAGTTCTTC. The rearrangement uses TRBV18 and TRBJ2-1, with 10 bases that match TRBD2. The J segment lost 7 bases and the V segment lost 3 bases, leaving 18 bases of the junction unmatched. Germline V gene lookup returns CDR1 KGHSH and CDR2 LQKENI. This CDR3 is 19 amino acids long.

V and J are TRBV4-1 and TRBJ1-5; no clear D gene. This CDR3 is built from 15 residues. The germline V gene encodes CDR1 MGHRA and CDR2 YSYEKL. Trimming cost V 1 base and J 2 bases, with 9 bases left between them. The CDR3 coding sequence is TGCGCCAGCAGCCAAGGGTGGGGTCGCAATCAGCCCCAGCATTTT. This translates into CASSQGWGRNQPQHF.

This sequence joins TRBV5-1 and TRBJ1-5; D remains unclear. Germline values: CDR1 SGHRS, CDR2 YFSETQ. The CDR3 length is 16 residues. V shed 0 bases and J shed 3 bases, with 13 bases lying between them. Written as DNA, the CDR3 is TGCGCCAGCAGCTTGGGCTTCGGCGAGGCCAATCAGCCCCAGCATTTT. It codes for CASSLGFGEANQPQHF.